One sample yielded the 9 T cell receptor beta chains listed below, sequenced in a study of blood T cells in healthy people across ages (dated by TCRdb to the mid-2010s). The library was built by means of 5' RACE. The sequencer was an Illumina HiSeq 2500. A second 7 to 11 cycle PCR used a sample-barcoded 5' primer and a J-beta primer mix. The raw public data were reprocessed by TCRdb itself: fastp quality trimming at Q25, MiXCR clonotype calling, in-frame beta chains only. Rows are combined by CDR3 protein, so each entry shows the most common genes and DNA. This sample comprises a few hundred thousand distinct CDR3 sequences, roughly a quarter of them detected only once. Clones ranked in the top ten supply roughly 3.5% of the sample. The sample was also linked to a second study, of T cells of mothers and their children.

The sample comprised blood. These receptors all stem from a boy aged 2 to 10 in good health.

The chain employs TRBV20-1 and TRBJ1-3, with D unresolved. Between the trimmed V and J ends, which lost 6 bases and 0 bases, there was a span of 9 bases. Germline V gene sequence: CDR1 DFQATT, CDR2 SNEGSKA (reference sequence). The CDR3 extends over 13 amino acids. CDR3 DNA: TGCAGTGCCCGGGATCTCTCTGGAAACACCATATATTTT. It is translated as CSARDLSGNTIYF.

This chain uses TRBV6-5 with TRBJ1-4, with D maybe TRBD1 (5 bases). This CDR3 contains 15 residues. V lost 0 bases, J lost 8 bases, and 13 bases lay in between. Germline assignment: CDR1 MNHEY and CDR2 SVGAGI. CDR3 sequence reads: CASSYSGGDTEKLFF. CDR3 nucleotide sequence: TGTGCCAGCAGTTACTCGGGAGGGGATACCGAAAAACTGTTTTTT.

The CDR3 sequence is CASSPTRLAGSYEQYF. The CDR3 bases are TGTGCCAGCAGCCCGACCAGACTAGCGGGCTCCTACGAGCAGTACTTC. The chain recombines TRBV12-3 or TRBV12-4 with TRBJ2-7, with 10 bases that match TRBD2. The CDR3 runs 16 residues. The V and J ends lost 6 bases and 0 bases, in that order; junction bases with no gene match: 8.

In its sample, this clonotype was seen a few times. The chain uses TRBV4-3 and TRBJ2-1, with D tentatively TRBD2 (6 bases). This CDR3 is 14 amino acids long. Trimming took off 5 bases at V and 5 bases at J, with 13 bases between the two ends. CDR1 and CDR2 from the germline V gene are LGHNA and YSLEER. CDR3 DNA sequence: TGCGCCAGCAGCAAACCGGGACTCCACAATGAGCAGTTCTTC. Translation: CASSKPGLHNEQFF.

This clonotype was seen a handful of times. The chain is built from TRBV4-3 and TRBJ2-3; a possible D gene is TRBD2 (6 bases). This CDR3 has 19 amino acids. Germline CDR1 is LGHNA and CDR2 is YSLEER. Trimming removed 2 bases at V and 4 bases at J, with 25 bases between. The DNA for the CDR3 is TGCGCCAGCAGCCAACTAGCGTCCTCGCTCGGGAGTGCAGCAGATACGCAGTATTTT. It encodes CASSQLASSLGSAADTQYF.

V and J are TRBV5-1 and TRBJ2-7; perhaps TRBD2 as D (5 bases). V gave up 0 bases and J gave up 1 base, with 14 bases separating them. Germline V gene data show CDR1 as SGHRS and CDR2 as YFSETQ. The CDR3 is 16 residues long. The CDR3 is CASSLESGNPSYEQYF. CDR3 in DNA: TGCGCCAGCAGCTTGGAGAGCGGAAACCCATCCTACGAGCAGTACTTC.

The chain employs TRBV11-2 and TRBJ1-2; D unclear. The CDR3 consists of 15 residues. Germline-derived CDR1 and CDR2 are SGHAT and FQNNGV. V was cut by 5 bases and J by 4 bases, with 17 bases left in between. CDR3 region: CASSPRMAQVYGYTF. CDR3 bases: TGTGCCAGCAGCCCCCGGATGGCGCAGGTCTATGGCTACACCTTC.

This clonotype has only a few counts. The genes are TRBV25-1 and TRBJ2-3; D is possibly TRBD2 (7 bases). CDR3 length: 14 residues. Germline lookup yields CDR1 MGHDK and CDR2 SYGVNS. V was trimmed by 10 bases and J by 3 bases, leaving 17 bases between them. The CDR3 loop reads CAKRAGEGTDTQYF. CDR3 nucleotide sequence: TGTGCCAAGAGGGCAGGGGAGGGGACAGATACGCAGTATTTT.

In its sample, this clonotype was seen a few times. CDR3 sequence reads: CAWAEGDEQFF. The CDR3 DNA reads as TGTGCCTGGGCGGAGGGCGATGAGCAGTTCTTC. The V call is TRBV30, the J call TRBJ2-5, with a tentative D call TRBD2 (6 bases). With the DNA end fitting TRBJ2-1 better, the J assignment may be wrong. Germline V gene lookup returns CDR1 GTSNPN and CDR2 SVGIG (reference sequence). This CDR3 has 11 amino acids.